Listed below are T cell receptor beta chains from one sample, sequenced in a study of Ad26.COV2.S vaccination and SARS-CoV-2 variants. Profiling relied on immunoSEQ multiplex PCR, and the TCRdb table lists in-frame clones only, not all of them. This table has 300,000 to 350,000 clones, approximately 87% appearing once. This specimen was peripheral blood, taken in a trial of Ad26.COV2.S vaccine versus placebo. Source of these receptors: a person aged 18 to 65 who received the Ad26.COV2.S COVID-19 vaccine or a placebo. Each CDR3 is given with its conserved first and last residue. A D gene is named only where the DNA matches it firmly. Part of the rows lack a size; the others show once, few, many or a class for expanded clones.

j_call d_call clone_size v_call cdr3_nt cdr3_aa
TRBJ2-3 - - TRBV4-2 TGTGCCAGCAGCCAGAAGCTGTCGGGCTCTAGCACAGATACGCAGTATTTT CASSQKLSGSSTDTQYF
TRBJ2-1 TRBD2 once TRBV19 TGTGCCAGTAGTCGGCGGGAGGGGTACTACAATGAGCAGTTCTTC CASSRREGYYNEQFF
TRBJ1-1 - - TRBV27 TGTGCCAGCAGTTTAGTTGGGGGAGGGGTCACTGAAGCTTTCTTT CASSLVGGGVTEAFF
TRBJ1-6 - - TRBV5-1 TGCGCCAGCAGCCCGACCGGGACGGTCATAGGTTCACCCCTCCACTTT CASSPTGTVIGSPLHF
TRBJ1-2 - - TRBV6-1 TGTGCCAGCAGTGATCGGGGGGGCGCAAATAACTATGGCTACACCTTC CASSDRGGANNYGYTF
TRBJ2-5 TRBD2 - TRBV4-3 TGCGCCAGCAGCCAGTCGACTAGCGGGTATCAGACCCAGTACTTC CASSQSTSGYQTQYF
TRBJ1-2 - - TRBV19 TGTGCCAGTAGCCCCTCAGGGGCGGAGAACTATGGCTACACCTTC CASSPSGAENYGYTF
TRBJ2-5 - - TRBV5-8 TGTGCCAGCAGCTTTATGTACCAAGAGACCCAGTACTTC CASSFMYQETQYF
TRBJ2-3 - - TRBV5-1 TGCGCCAGCAGCCCGGACCCTTCGCCAGATACGCAGTATTTT CASSPDPSPDTQYF
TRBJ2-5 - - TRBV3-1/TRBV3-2 TGTGCCAGCAACGGAGGGACTGCCCTCCAAGAGACCCAGTACTTC CASNGGTALQETQYF
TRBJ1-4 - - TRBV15 TGTGCCACCAGCAGAGGAGGGGTGGCAACTAATGAAAAACTGTTTTTT CATSRGGVATNEKLFF
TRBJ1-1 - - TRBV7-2 TGTGCCAGCAGCCACGGGGGGTCGATCACTGAAGCTTTCTTT CASSHGGSITEAFF
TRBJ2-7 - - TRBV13 TGTGCCAGCAGCTCTACGGCTAACGAGCAGTACTTC CASSSTANEQYF
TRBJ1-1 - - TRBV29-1 TGCAGCGTTGTCGACAGGCCCGGGGGCACTGAAGCTTTCTTT CSVVDRPGGTEAFF
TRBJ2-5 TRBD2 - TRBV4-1 TGCGCCAGCAGCCAAGAAGCGGGGGTTGCGTATTTCGAGACCCAGTACTTC CASSQEAGVAYFETQYF
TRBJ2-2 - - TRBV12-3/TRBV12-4 TGTGCCAGCAGGGACAGTCTCACCGGGGAGCTGTTTTTT CASRDSLTGELFF
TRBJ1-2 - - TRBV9 TGTGCCAGCAGCGTAGCGGAGGGGGGAGCTAATGGCTACACCTTC CASSVAEGGANGYTF
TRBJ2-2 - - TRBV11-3 TGTGCCAGCAGCTTAGATAGGGTGAGAACCGGGACTTCGAACACCGGGGAGCTGTTTTTT CASSLDRVRTGTSNTGELFF
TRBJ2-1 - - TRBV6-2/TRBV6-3 TGTGCCAGCAGTTACTTCGAATCCCCCTACAATGAGCAGTTCTTC CASSYFESPYNEQFF
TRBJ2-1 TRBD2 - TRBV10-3 TGTGCCATCAGTCCGACTAGCGGGAGTAATGAGCAGTTCTTC CAISPTSGSNEQFF
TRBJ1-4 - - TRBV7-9 TGTGCCAGCAACAGATATCGGGGGGTAGGAGGGACAACTAATGAAAAACTGTTTTTT CASNRYRGVGGTTNEKLFF
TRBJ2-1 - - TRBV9 TGTGCCAGCAGCGGAATAACCTACAATGAGCAGTTCTTC CASSGITYNEQFF
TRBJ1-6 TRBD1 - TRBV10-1 TGCGCCAGATATTTAGGGGGCGCTGTGCGCTCACCCCTCCACTTT CARYLGGAVRSPLHF
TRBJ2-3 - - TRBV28 TGTGCCAGCACGAGACGGAGGGGCCTCACAGATACGCAGTATTTT CASTRRRGLTDTQYF
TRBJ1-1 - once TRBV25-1 TGTGCCAGCAGTGAAAACTCTTGGCAGAAAGCTTTCTTT CASSENSWQKAFF
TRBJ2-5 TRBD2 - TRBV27 TGTGCCAGCAGTTCAGGGACTAGCGGGGGGATGGAGACCCAGTACTTC CASSSGTSGGMETQYF
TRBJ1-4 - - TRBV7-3 TGTGCCAGCAGCCTCTCTCCGGGAACTAATGAAAAACTGTTTTTT CASSLSPGTNEKLFF
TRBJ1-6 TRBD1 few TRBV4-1 TGCGCCAGCAGCCAACCCGACAGGGAGGCCAATTCACCCCTCCACTTT CASSQPDREANSPLHF
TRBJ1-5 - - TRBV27 TGTGCCAGCCAATCTATTCCCAGCAATCAGCCCCAGCATTTT CASQSIPSNQPQHF
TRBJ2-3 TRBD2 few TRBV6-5 TGTGCCAGCAGGATAACTAGCGTTAGCACAGATACGCAGTATTTT CASRITSVSTDTQYF
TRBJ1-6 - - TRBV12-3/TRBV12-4 TGTGCCAGCAGTTTCTCAGACAATTCACCCCTCCACTTT CASSFSDNSPLHF
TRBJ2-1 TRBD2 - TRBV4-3 TGCGCCAGCAGCCAAGATATCGGGGCGGGGGGGCGCAACAATGAGCAGTTCTTC CASSQDIGAGGRNNEQFF
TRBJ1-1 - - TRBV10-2 TGCGCCAGCAGTACAGGGCAGACGTTAAACACTGAAGCTTTCTTT CASSTGQTLNTEAFF
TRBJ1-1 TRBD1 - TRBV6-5 TGTGCCAGCATAGTTTGGGACAGGGGGACTGAAGCTTTCTTT CASIVWDRGTEAFF